This TCR beta chain is from a study of identical twins. Study outcomes and limitations: Zero-insertion analyses might be partly confounded by invariant T cells like MAIT and iNKT. Beta out-of-frame sequences displayed a weaker excess of sharing between twins.

In TCRdb, the 5' RACE reads were re-called with MiXCR into one record per CDR3 protein. The sample has 1.5 million to 2 million distinct CDR3 sequences, around a third seen once. This clonotype was counted only a few times. As yet, its antigen is unknown. V gave up 2 bases and J gave up 5 bases; unmatched junction bases: 5. The length of the CDR3 is 15 residues. The V gene's germline CDR1 is MNHEY and CDR2 SVGEGT. This clonotype was sampled from a newborn girl in good health. Sequencing used cord blood. The chain joins TRBV6-2 or TRBV6-3 to TRBJ1-2; 10 bases line up with TRBD1. The CDR3 region is CASSYLPGQGYGYTF. The CDR3 nucleotides read TGTGCCAGCAGTTACCTTCCGGGACAGGGGTATGGCTACACCTTC.